Listed below are T cell receptor beta chains from one sample, sequenced in a study of blood T cell repertoires in COVID-19. Clones were sequenced by immunoSEQ multiplex PCR, and TCRdb holds only the in-frame ones, with some missing. Here the sample spans about 82,000 clones, 80% to 85% being singletons. The sample was peripheral blood. All receptors come from a man of 80 years or more with acute or convalescent COVID-19. Each CDR3 is given with its conserved first and last residue. The D gene is left open where the match is weak. Clone size appears in some rows only: once, few, many, or a class for an expanded clone.

TRBD1,TRBJ1-5,once,TRBV28,CASSFTGASNQPQHF,TGTGCCAGCAGTTTCACAGGGGCGAGCAATCAGCCCCAGCATTTT
TRBD1,TRBJ2-2,once,TRBV28,CASGPWTGTNTGELFF,TGTGCCAGCGGCCCTTGGACAGGAACGAACACCGGGGAGCTGTTTTTT
.,TRBJ1-6,.,TRBV14,CASSQPPGRTDITLHF,TGTGCCAGCAGCCAACCCCCGGGAAGGACAGATATCACCCTCCACTTT
.,TRBJ2-2,.,TRBV18,CASSPPSRTGELFF,TGTGCCAGCTCACCCCCCTCGAGGACCGGGGAGCTGTTTTTT
.,TRBJ1-4,.,TRBV2,CASGPYRDEKLFF,TGTGCCAGCGGACCATACAGGGATGAAAAACTGTTTTTT
TRBD1,TRBJ1-2,.,TRBV10-3,CAISRDRGDYTF,TGTGCCATCAGCCGGGACAGGGGAGACTACACCTTC
TRBD2,TRBJ2-2,once,TRBV5-1,CASSPLSIAGGSTGELFF,TGCGCCAGCAGCCCCCTCTCGATAGCGGGAGGGTCCACCGGGGAGCTGTTTTTT
TRBD2,TRBJ2-7,.,TRBV7-2,CASSLGAGGPYEQYF,TGTGCCAGCAGCTTAGGGGCGGGAGGACCCTACGAGCAGTACTTC
TRBD1,TRBJ2-2,.,TRBV6-5,CASPGTVTGELFF,TGTGCCAGCCCCGGGACAGTCACCGGGGAGCTGTTTTTT
TRBD1,TRBJ1-5,.,TRBV28,CASAGQGEVQPQHF,TGTGCCAGCGCGGGACAGGGTGAGGTTCAGCCCCAGCATTTT
TRBD2,TRBJ2-5,.,TRBV5-1,CASSLGLAGSQETQYF,TGCGCCAGCAGCCTCGGACTAGCGGGGTCACAAGAGACCCAGTACTTC
TRBD1,TRBJ2-7,few,TRBV5-1,CASSSLSGGLNEQYF,TGCGCCAGCAGCTCTTTATCAGGGGGTCTCAACGAGCAGTACTTC
.,TRBJ1-2,.,TRBV15,CATSIGAGHYGYTF,TGTGCCACCTCAATAGGGGCAGGGCACTATGGCTACACCTTC
TRBD1,TRBJ2-7,.,TRBV6-1,CASSEAGTGGDEQYF,TGTGCCAGCAGTGAAGCCGGGACAGGGGGCGACGAGCAGTACTTC
.,TRBJ2-3,once,TRBV9,CASSVATGLGTDTQYF,TGTGCCAGCAGCGTAGCTACAGGGCTCGGCACAGATACGCAGTATTTT
TRBD2,TRBJ2-1,.,TRBV4-2,CASSQLLAGVNEQFF,TGTGCCAGCAGCCAGTTGCTAGCGGGAGTAAATGAGCAGTTCTTC
.,TRBJ2-7,.,TRBV5-6,CASSLSISYEQYF,TGTGCCAGCAGCTTGTCCATCTCCTACGAGCAGTACTTC
TRBD1,TRBJ1-6,.,TRBV12-3/TRBV12-4,CASADRGNSPLHF,TGTGCCAGCGCGGACAGGGGAAATTCACCCCTCCACTTT
.,TRBJ2-1,.,TRBV7-8,CASSLALTGWDEQFF,TGTGCCAGCAGCTTAGCGCTAACAGGGTGGGATGAGCAGTTCTTC
.,TRBJ1-1,.,TRBV2,CASSDLISEAFF,TGTGCCAGCAGTGACCTCATCAGTGAAGCTTTCTTT
TRBD2,TRBJ2-2,.,TRBV5-5,CASSLGLAGTGELFF,TGTGCCAGCAGCTTGGGACTAGCGGGAACCGGGGAGCTGTTTTTT
.,TRBJ1-1,.,TRBV7-2,CASSLGGQSYEAFF,TGTGCCAGCAGCTTAGGAGGACAGTCTTATGAAGCTTTCTTT
TRBD1,TRBJ2-1,.,TRBV28,CASSSPGQGTNEQFF,TGTGCCAGCAGTTCGCCGGGACAGGGGACCAATGAGCAGTTCTTC
.,TRBJ1-5,.,TRBV7-9,CASSLAIANQPQHF,TGTGCCAGCAGCTTAGCCATAGCAAATCAGCCCCAGCATTTT
.,TRBJ1-4,.,TRBV5-1,CASSFNGGSEKLFF,TGCGCCAGCAGCTTCAATGGGGGCAGTGAAAAACTGTTTTTT
.,TRBJ2-6,.,TRBV6-5,CASSYSEFSGANVLTF,TGTGCCAGCAGTTACTCAGAGTTCTCTGGGGCCAACGTCCTGACTTTC
.,TRBJ2-1,.,TRBV6-5,CASSEWELDNEQFF,TGTGCCAGCAGCGAGTGGGAGTTGGACAATGAGCAGTTCTTC
TRBD2,TRBJ2-7,.,TRBV5-8,CASSLELAGAYEQYF,TGTGCCAGCAGCTTGGAACTAGCGGGAGCTTACGAGCAGTACTTC
.,TRBJ2-3,.,TRBV3-1/TRBV3-2,CASSQSVGTQYF,TGTGCCAGCAGCCAAAGCGTAGGTACGCAGTATTTT
TRBD2,TRBJ2-7,once,TRBV29-1,CSVELAVAGEQYF,TGCAGCGTTGAACTAGCGGTGGCGGGGGAGCAGTACTTC
.,TRBJ1-6,.,TRBV19,CASNSGGGLLPLHF,TGTGCCAGTAATAGTGGAGGTGGACTACTACCCCTCCACTTT
TRBD1,TRBJ1-1,.,TRBV12-3/TRBV12-4,CASSMTGGTEAFF,TGTGCCAGCAGTATGACAGGGGGCACTGAAGCTTTCTTT
.,TRBJ1-5,.,TRBV28,CASRDRRNQPQHF,TGTGCCAGCAGAGACAGGAGGAATCAGCCCCAGCATTTT
TRBD1,TRBJ1-5,.,TRBV28,CASNRGGQPQHF,TGTGCCAGCAACAGGGGAGGTCAGCCCCAGCATTTT
TRBD2,TRBJ2-1,once,TRBV4-1,CASSQEFPSGSSGNEQFF,TGCGCCAGCAGCCAAGAATTCCCTAGCGGGAGTTCCGGGAATGAGCAGTTCTTC
TRBD1,TRBJ2-1,.,TRBV9,CASSAGQGVYNEQFF,TGTGCCAGCAGCGCCGGACAGGGGGTTTACAATGAGCAGTTCTTC
.,TRBJ2-7,.,TRBV19,CASSIGGGVLAYEQYF,TGTGCCAGTAGTATAGGCGGAGGGGTCCTCGCCTACGAGCAGTACTTC
TRBD2,TRBJ2-1,.,TRBV11-2,CASSLTSGSLSEQFF,TGTGCCAGCAGCTTAACTAGCGGGAGTCTTAGTGAGCAGTTCTTC
TRBD1,TRBJ1-5,.,TRBV28,CASSPGQGNQPQHF,TGTGCCAGCAGCCCCGGACAGGGGAATCAGCCCCAGCATTTT
TRBD1,TRBJ1-5,.,TRBV15,CATSRNRGQPQHF,TGTGCCACCAGCAGAAACAGGGGCCAGCCCCAGCATTTT
.,TRBJ1-1,.,TRBV5-1,CASSLAAGAQGEAFF,TGCGCCAGCAGCTTGGCCGCGGGGGCGCAAGGTGAAGCTTTCTTT
.,TRBJ1-2,.,TRBV2,CASSVTTGTYGYTF,TGTGCCAGCAGCGTTACTACAGGGACCTATGGCTACACCTTC
TRBD1,TRBJ1-2,.,TRBV7-9,CASSLRDRRGYTF,TGTGCCAGCAGCTTAAGGGACAGAAGGGGCTACACCTTC
TRBD1,TRBJ1-5,.,TRBV28,CASSPRQGRTHQPQHF,TGTGCCAGCAGTCCTCGACAGGGGAGGACGCATCAGCCCCAGCATTTT
.,TRBJ2-2,.,TRBV9,CASSVGIVGAYTGELFF,TGTGCCAGCAGCGTAGGCATTGTAGGGGCCTACACCGGGGAGCTGTTTTTT
.,TRBJ1-6,.,TRBV6-5,CASSLYTAEGGSPLHF,TGTGCCAGCAGTTTGTATACGGCTGAGGGTGGGTCACCCCTCCACTTT
.,TRBJ1-5,.,TRBV2,CATNGGGGGWKGQPQHF,TGTGCCACCAATGGGGGCGGGGGAGGCTGGAAAGGTCAGCCCCAGCATTTT
TRBD1,TRBJ2-3,.,TRBV7-3,CASSRTGDGADTQYF,TGTGCCAGCAGCCGGACAGGGGATGGGGCAGATACGCAGTATTTT
.,TRBJ1-5,.,TRBV10-2,CASSESTVNQPQHF,TGCGCCAGCAGTGAGTCGACAGTAAATCAGCCCCAGCATTTT
TRBD1,TRBJ2-5,.,TRBV6-6,CASRQTGNQETQYF,TGTGCCAGCAGACAGACAGGGAACCAAGAGACCCAGTACTTC
.,TRBJ1-4,.,TRBV10-3,CAIGNRQTTNEKLFF,TGTGCCATCGGAAACAGGCAAACAACTAATGAAAAACTGTTTTTT
.,TRBJ2-1,.,TRBV27,CASSLRGPGSYNEQFF,TGTGCCAGCAGTTTACGTGGTCCAGGCTCCTACAATGAGCAGTTCTTC
TRBD1,TRBJ2-1,few,TRBV5-1,CASSSSGTGTYNEQFF,TGCGCCAGCAGCTCATCCGGGACAGGGACCTACAATGAGCAGTTCTTC
.,TRBJ2-1,.,TRBV10-3,CAISGSGSYNEQFF,TGTGCCATCAGTGGCAGCGGCTCCTACAATGAGCAGTTCTTC
TRBD1,TRBJ1-5,.,TRBV28,CASSSGQVSNQPQHF,TGTGCCAGCAGTTCCGGACAGGTTAGCAATCAGCCCCAGCATTTT
TRBD2,TRBJ2-3,.,TRBV5-1,CASSSGLAGGQDTQYF,TGCGCCAGCAGCTCGGGACTAGCGGGAGGGCAAGATACGCAGTATTTT
TRBD1,TRBJ1-5,.,TRBV6-5,CATRRGQVNQPQHF,TGTGCCACCAGGAGGGGACAGGTCAATCAGCCCCAGCATTTT
TRBD1,TRBJ1-2,once,TRBV5-1,CASSLDRGPGYTF,TGCGCCAGCAGCTTGGACAGGGGACCTGGCTACACCTTC
TRBD1,TRBJ1-6,.,TRBV5-6,CASSRGQVGAPLHF,TGTGCCAGCAGCAGGGGACAGGTAGGGGCACCCCTCCACTTT